These 18 T cell receptor beta chains were all obtained from the same sample, sequenced in a study of T cells after posttransplantation cyclophosphamide. Libraries were prepared by immunoSEQ multiplex PCR; TCRdb keeps only in-frame clonotypes and omits some of them. In total the sample includes 41,000 or so clones, none of them seen once. Material: PBMCs. Source of these receptors: a man between 25 and 39 years old in good health and a related stem cell transplant donor.

This clone was detected many times. The chain carries TRBV11-2 and TRBJ2-3; TRBD2 agrees at 7 bases. Losses at the gene ends were 1 base for V and 6 bases for J; bases not matched to a gene: 10. Looked up from germline, CDR1 is SGHAT and CDR2 is FQNNGV. There are 16 residues in the CDR3. The CDR3 reads CASSLVGGQAGDTQYF. CDR3 nucleotides: TGTGCCAGCAGCTTAGTAGGTGGACAAGCGGGGGATACGCAGTATTTT.

This chain connects TRBV27 to TRBJ1-5; tentative D call: TRBD1 (6 bases). Germline V gene sequence: CDR1 MNHEY, CDR2 SMNVEV (reference sequence). Trimming pared 1 base from V and 2 bases from J, leaving 15 bases between. The CDR3 is made up of 17 amino acids. CDR3 protein: CASSLWGGGRGNQPQHF. Written as DNA, the CDR3 is TGTGCCAGCAGTTTATGGGGTGGGGGCCGGGGCAATCAGCCCCAGCATTTT.

In its sample, this clone was seen many times. The chain links TRBV12-5 to TRBJ2-1; TRBD2 aligns across 9 bases. V lost 0 bases to trimming and J lost 0 bases; unmatched junction nucleotides: 12. Per the germline V gene, CDR1 is LGHNT and CDR2 is FRNRAP. The CDR3 consists of 20 residues. CDR3 nucleotide sequence: TGTGCTAGTGGTTTGGTGGGTCAGCGGGGGGTTACTTCCTCCTACAATGAGCAGTTCTTC. Protein sequence: CASGLVGQRGVTSSYNEQFF. Full variable domain (missing parts from reference TRBV12-5 and TRBJ2-1): DARVTQTPRHKVTEMGQEVTMRCQPILGHNTVFWYRQTMMQGLELLAYFRNRAPLDDSGMPKDRFSAEMPDATLATLKIQPSEPRDSAVYFCASGLVGQRGVTSSYNEQFFGPGTRLTVL.

In this sample, this clone turned up many times. The V gene is TRBV18, the J gene TRBJ2-7; 9 nucleotides agree with TRBD1. With V trimmed by 1 base and J by 0 bases, 1 base remained unmatched. Germline V lookup: CDR1 KGHSH, CDR2 LQKENI. This CDR3 contains 15 residues. CDR3 DNA: TGTGCCAGCTCACCACTGGACAGGGGCTCCTACGAGCAGTACTTC. Its translation: CASSPLDRGSYEQYF.

This clone has a count of ten or more. V gene TRBV15 combines with J gene TRBJ2-2; D perhaps matches TRBD1 (5 bases). V gave up 2 bases and J gave up 4 bases, with 11 bases separating them. Germline V CDR1 and CDR2: LNHNV, YYDKDF (reference sequence). CDR3 length: 15 amino acids. CDR3: CATSRRGGATGELFF. In nucleotides, the CDR3 is TGTGCCACCAGCAGAAGGGGCGGCGCCACCGGGGAGCTGTTTTTT.

This clone was counted at least ten times. This chain uses TRBV6-4 with TRBJ2-2; D might be TRBD1 (6 bases). This CDR3 spans 15 amino acids. The germline gives CDR1 MRHNA, CDR2 SNTAGT. The V end was cut by 6 bases, the J end by 5 bases, with 16 bases between. The CDR3 nucleotides are TGTGCCAGCAGCCTAACAGGGAGTGGGACCGGGGAGCTGTTTTTT. Its translation is CASSLTGSGTGELFF.

This clone was seen more than once but under ten times. Within the sample, other DNA sequences also encode this same CDR3. The rearrangement links TRBV7-9 to TRBJ1-5; D perhaps matches TRBD1 (6 bases). Trimming pared 5 bases from V and 0 bases from J, leaving 8 bases between. Germline CDR1 reads SEHNR; CDR2 reads FQNEAQ (reference sequence). The CDR3 totals 14 residues. Here the CDR3 DNA reads TGTGCCAGCAGCCTACAGGGTAGCAATCAGCCCCAGCATTTT. This encodes CASSLQGSNQPQHF.

This clone was found many times. The chain couples TRBV27 to TRBJ1-1; 7 nucleotides align to TRBD1. Germline loops: CDR1 MNHEY, CDR2 SMNVEV (reference sequence). Trimming at V came to 2 bases and at J to 7 bases, leaving 4 bases not matched to a gene. CDR3 length: 13 amino acids. The CDR3 protein is CASSLAGGDEAFF. The CDR3 DNA is TGTGCCAGCAGTTTAGCAGGGGGAGATGAAGCTTTCTTT.

The chain has TRBV4-3 and TRBJ2-2; D is possibly TRBD2 (5 bases). The CDR3 consists of 16 residues. The V gene's germline CDR1 is LGHNA and CDR2 YSLEER. Trimming removed 0 bases at V and 2 bases at J, with 10 bases between. The CDR3, as DNA: TGCGCCAGCAGCCAAGAACCTAGCCCAAACACCGGGGAGCTGTTTTTT. Protein sequence: CASSQEPSPNTGELFF.

This clone was observed many times. The chain recombines TRBV15 with TRBJ1-6; D perhaps matches TRBD1 (6 bases). CDR3 length: 15 amino acids. Germline loops: CDR1 LNHNV, CDR2 YYDKDF (reference sequence). V lost 0 bases and J lost 10, with 13 bases in between. The CDR3 DNA sequence: TGTGCCACCAGCAGAGATAGGGGGAGAGGGTCACCCCTCCACTTT. Its protein product is CATSRDRGRGSPLHF.

This clone appeared many times. The CDR3 DNA sequence: TGTGCCAGCAGCGAGGACAGAGCTTTCTTT. It encodes CASSEDRAFF. This chain links TRBV2 with TRBJ1-1; possibly TRBD1 for D (6 bases). The CDR3 has 10 residues. The V end lost 6 bases, the J end lost 10 bases, and 9 bases lay between the germline ends. Germline CDR1 and CDR2: SNHLY and FYNNEI.

This clone was counted ten times or more. This rearrangement joins TRBV14 to TRBJ2-7, with TRBD1 matching over 10 bases. There are 18 residues in the CDR3. After removal of 1 base from V and 0 bases from J, the junction contained 9 bases not matched to a gene. The V gene's germline CDR1 is SGHDN and CDR2 FVKESK. The CDR3 here is CASSQVDRGTQSSYEQYF. The CDR3 DNA is TGTGCCAGCAGCCAAGTGGACAGGGGGACCCAAAGCTCCTACGAGCAGTACTTC.

This clone was picked up a small number of times. DNA for the CDR3: TGTGCCAGCAGCCCACCGGGACATTCTAACACTGAAGCTTTCTTT. Translation gives CASSPPGHSNTEAFF. This chain joins TRBV11-2 and TRBJ1-1; weak D call: TRBD1 (6 bases). The CDR3 covers 15 residues. The germline V gene has CDR1 SGHAT and CDR2 FQNNGV. Trimming removed 5 bases at V and 2 bases at J, with 15 bases between.

Only a few counts were recorded for this clone. V usage is TRBV24-1 and J usage is TRBJ2-2; D possibly corresponds to TRBD2 (6 bases). Germline V lookup: CDR1 KGHDR, CDR2 SFDVKD. There are 19 residues in the CDR3. Trimming pared 1 base from V and 3 bases from J, leaving 20 bases between. The CDR3 loop reads CATSDFPRGIGSYTGELFF. CDR3 coding DNA: TGTGCCACCAGTGATTTTCCTCGGGGGATAGGCTCTTACACCGGGGAGCTGTTTTTT.

The rearrangement uses TRBV6-1 and TRBJ1-4, with a tentative D call TRBD1 (5 bases). CDR3 size: 12 residues. CDR1 MNHNS and CDR2 SASEGT come from the germline V gene. Deletions cut 8 bases from V and 6 bases from J, with 10 bases between. As DNA, the CDR3 is TGTGCCAGCTCCTGGGGCGATGAAAAACTGTTTTTT. Translation gives CASSWGDEKLFF.

In this sample, this clone turned up many times. The chain joins TRBV7-2 to TRBJ2-1; 11 nucleotides line up with TRBD2. Germline V lookup: CDR1 SGHTA, CDR2 FQGNSA. The junction had 17 bases not matched to a gene; V was cut back by 7 bases and J by 6 bases. CDR3 length: 18 residues. CDR3 DNA: TGTGCCAGCAAATCGCTTTTAGCGGGGGGGCTGTCTATCAATGAGCAGTTCTTC. Its protein is CASKSLLAGGLSINEQFF.

This clone came up many times. The rearrangement joins TRBV6-2 or TRBV6-3 to TRBJ1-5; no clear D gene. From germline, CDR1 is MNHEY and CDR2 SVGEGT. The ends were cut back, 7 bases at V and 3 bases at J, with 10 bases in the middle. The CDR3 totals 13 residues. The CDR3 loop reads CASTLSPNQPQHF. The CDR3 nucleotides are TGTGCCAGCACCCTATCCCCCAATCAGCCCCAGCATTTT.

This clone appeared many times. V gene TRBV9 combines with J gene TRBJ2-7, with 7 bases lining up with TRBD1. Germline CDR1 reads SGDLS; CDR2 reads YYNGEE. The CDR3 totals 15 residues. After removal of 3 bases from V and 2 bases from J, the junction contained 8 bases not matched to a gene. The CDR3 loop is CASSAGPGQPYEQYF. The CDR3 nucleotides read TGTGCCAGCAGCGCTGGCCCGGGACAGCCCTACGAGCAGTACTTC. The whole variable domain, remainder taken from reference TRBV9 and TRBJ2-7, is DSGVTQTPKHLITATGQRVTLRCSPRSGDLSVYWYQQSLDQGLQFLIQYYNGEERAKGNILERFSAQQFPDLHSELNLSSLELGDSALYFCASSAGPGQPYEQYFGPGTRLTVT.